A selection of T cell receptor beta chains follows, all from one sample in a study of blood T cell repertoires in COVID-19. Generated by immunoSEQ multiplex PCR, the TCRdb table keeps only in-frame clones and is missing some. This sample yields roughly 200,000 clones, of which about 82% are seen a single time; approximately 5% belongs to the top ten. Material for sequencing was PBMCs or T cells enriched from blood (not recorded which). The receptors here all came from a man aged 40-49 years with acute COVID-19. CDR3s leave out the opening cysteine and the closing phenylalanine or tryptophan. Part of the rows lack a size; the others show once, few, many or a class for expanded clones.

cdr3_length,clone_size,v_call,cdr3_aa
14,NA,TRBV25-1,ASISSLGQGNSPLH
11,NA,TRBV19,ASSIDRNYGYT
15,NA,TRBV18,ASSPPRGQGSGNTIY
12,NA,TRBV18,ASSPNGNRYEQY
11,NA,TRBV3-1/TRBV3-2,ASSQEWQGGAF
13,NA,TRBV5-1,ASSLGLTGHNEQF
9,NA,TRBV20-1,SAHTQETQY
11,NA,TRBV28,ASSFEVYNEQF
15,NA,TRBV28,AIPKPTSGTNTGELF
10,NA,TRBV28,ASGEGNQPQH
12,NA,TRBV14,ASSPAGSKNIQY
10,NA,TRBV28,ASVGGKGEQF
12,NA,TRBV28,ATLGGGRNQPQH
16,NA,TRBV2,ASSPGGSGGPDLYEQY
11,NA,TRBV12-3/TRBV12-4,ASSLGTSGELF
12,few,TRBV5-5,ASSPDRATGELF
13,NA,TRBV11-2,ASSPQVSGANVLT